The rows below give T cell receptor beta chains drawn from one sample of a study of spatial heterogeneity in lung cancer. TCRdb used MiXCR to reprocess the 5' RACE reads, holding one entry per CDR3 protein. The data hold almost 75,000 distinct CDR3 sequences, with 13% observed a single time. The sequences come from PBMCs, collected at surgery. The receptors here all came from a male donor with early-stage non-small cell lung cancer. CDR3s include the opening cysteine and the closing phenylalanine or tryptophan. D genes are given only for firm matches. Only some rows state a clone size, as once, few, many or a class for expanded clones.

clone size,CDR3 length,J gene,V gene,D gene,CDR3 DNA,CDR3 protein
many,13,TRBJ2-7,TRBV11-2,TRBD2,TGTGCCAGCAGCTTAGTTCGCGGGAGCGAGCAGTACTTC,CASSLVRGSEQYF
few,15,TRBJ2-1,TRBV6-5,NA,TGTGCCAGCAAGTACAGCGGAGCCTCCTACAATGAGCAGTTCTTC,CASKYSGASYNEQFF
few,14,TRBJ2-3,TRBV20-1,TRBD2,TGCAGTGCACGGACTAGCGGAAGCACAGATACGCAGTATTTT,CSARTSGSTDTQYF
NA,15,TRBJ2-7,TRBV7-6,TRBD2,TGTGCCAGCAGCTCTGGGACTAGCGGCCCCTACGAGCAGTACTTC,CASSSGTSGPYEQYF
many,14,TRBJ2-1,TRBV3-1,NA,TGTGCCAGCAGCCAAGATCTGTGGTACAATGAGCAGTTCTTC,CASSQDLWYNEQFF
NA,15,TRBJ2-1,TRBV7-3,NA,TGTGCCAGCAGCTTCGGGATTCTACCATACAATGAGCAGTTCTTC,CASSFGILPYNEQFF
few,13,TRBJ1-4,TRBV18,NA,TGTGCCAGCTCACCCGGGACGGATGAAAAACTGTTTTTT,CASSPGTDEKLFF
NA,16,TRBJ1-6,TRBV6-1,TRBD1,TGTGCCAGCAGTGAACTCCAGGGGGCAGGTGGTTCACCCCTCCACTTT,CASSELQGAGGSPLHF
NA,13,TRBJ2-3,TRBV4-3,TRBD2,TGCGCCAGCAGCCCTAGCGGTTCAGATACGCAGTATTTT,CASSPSGSDTQYF
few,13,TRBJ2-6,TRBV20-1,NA,TGCAGTGCTAGACTCACTGGGGCCAACGTCCTGACTTTC,CSARLTGANVLTF
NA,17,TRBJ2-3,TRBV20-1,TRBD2,TGCAGTGCTAGAGATGTGACTAGCGGGAGGGTGGCAGATACGCAGTATTTT,CSARDVTSGRVADTQYF
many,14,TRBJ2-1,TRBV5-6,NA,TGTGCCAGCAGGAGGATGACAGCGTTCGGTTTAGGGTTCTTC,CASRRMTAFGLGFF
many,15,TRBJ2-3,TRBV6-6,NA,TGTGCCAGCACCGGGGGCAGGGGCGGCACAGATACGCAGTATTTT,CASTGGRGGTDTQYF
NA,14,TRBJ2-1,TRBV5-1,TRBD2,TGCGCCAGCAGCCCGAGCGGGGGGCATGGTGAGCAGTTCTTC,CASSPSGGHGEQFF
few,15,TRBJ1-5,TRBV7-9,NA,TGTGCCAGCAGCGGGGGTCGGGCAGACAATCAGCCCCAGCATTTT,CASSGGRADNQPQHF
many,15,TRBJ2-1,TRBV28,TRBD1,TGTGCCAGCAGTCAGCCGGGACAGGGTTTCGATGAGCAGTTCTTC,CASSQPGQGFDEQFF
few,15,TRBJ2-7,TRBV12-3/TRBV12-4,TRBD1,TGTGCCAGCAGTTTAGGAACAGGGGGCCCCTACGAGCAGTACTTC,CASSLGTGGPYEQYF
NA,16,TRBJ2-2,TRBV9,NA,TGTGCCAGCAGCGGTACCGGGACTCCGAACACCGGGGAGCTGTTTTTT,CASSGTGTPNTGELFF
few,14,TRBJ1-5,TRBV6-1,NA,TGTGCCAGCACTGTCAGGGTCGGCAATCAGCCCCAGCATTTT,CASTVRVGNQPQHF
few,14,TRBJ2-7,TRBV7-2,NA,TGTGCCAGCAGCCTTGTGCCAGGGCGAGGCGAGCAGTACTTC,CASSLVPGRGEQYF
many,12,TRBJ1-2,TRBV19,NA,TGTGCCAGTAGTATTGGTGTGGTAGACTACACCTTC,CASSIGVVDYTF
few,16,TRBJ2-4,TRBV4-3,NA,TGCGCCAGCAGCCAAGACCCCGCGGGCGCCAAAAACATTCAGTACTTC,CASSQDPAGAKNIQYF
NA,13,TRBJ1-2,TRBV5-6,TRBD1,TGTGCCAGCAGGCCTGGGACAGGGGATGGCTACACCTTC,CASRPGTGDGYTF